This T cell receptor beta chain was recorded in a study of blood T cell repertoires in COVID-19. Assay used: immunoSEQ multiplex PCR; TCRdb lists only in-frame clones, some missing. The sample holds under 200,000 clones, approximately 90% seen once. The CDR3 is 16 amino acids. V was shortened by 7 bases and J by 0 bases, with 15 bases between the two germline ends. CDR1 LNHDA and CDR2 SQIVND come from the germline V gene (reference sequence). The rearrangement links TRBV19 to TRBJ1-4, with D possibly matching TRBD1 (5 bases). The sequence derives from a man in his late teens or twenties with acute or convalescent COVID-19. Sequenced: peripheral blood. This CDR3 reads CASMETASTTNEKLFF. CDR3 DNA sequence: TGTGCCAGTATGGAGACAGCTTCTACAACTAATGAAAAACTGTTTTTT.